Listed here are 14 T cell receptor beta chains from one sample, sequenced in a study of cytomegalovirus exposure and HLA in healthy donors (dated by TCRdb to about 2017). Libraries were made using the immunoSEQ multiplex PCR assay. The multiplex PCR relied on a mix of 60 forward primers for TCR Vbeta segments and 13 reverse primers for TCR Jbeta segments. TCRdb's version of the immuneACCESS table is confined to in-frame rearrangements and falls short of the full clone set. An unresolved V gene accounts for under half of the shortfall where checked; the remainder is of unknown origin. This sample lists more than 100,000 clones; approximately 80% were detected once. The top ten clones comprise roughly 0.9% of the sample. The sequenced sample consisted of PBMCs. These receptors were collected from a woman aged 55-70 years in good health and CMV-seronegative.

A few counts support this clone. The chain employs TRBV7-3 and TRBJ2-5; D is ambiguous. Germline V CDR1 and CDR2: SGHTA, FQGTGA. V was trimmed by 4 bases and J by 1 base, leaving 10 bases between them. The CDR3 length is 14 residues. CDR3 region: CASSYQPGQETQYF. For the CDR3, the DNA is TGTGCCAGCAGCTACCAGCCAGGCCAAGAGACCCAGTACTTC.

The rearrangement links TRBV7-2 to TRBJ2-5; D possibly corresponds to TRBD2 (5 bases). The CDR3 is made up of 16 amino acids. Germline V gene data show CDR1 as SGHTA and CDR2 as FQGNSA. V lost 1 base and J 1 base, leaving 13 bases between the germline ends. CDR3 in DNA: TGTGCCAGCAGCTTAGGCGGGCCAAGAGGCCAAGAGACCCAGTACTTC. Its protein is CASSLGGPRGQETQYF.

This CDR3 is CASSLGPGNTEAFF. The CDR3 region has the DNA TGTGCCAGCAGCTTAGGGCCGGGAAACACTGAAGCTTTCTTT. The chain couples TRBV7-3 to TRBJ1-1; D is undetermined. Germline V gene sequence: CDR1 SGHTA, CDR2 FQGTGA. This CDR3 has 14 amino acids. The V end was cut by 2 bases, the J end by 2 bases, with 9 bases between.

This chain uses TRBV29-1 with TRBJ2-7, with TRBD1 matching 7 bases. CDR1 and CDR2 from the germline V gene are SQVTM and ANQGSEA. The CDR3 consists of 12 residues. V shed 7 bases and J 2 bases; nucleotides not matched to a gene: 5. The CDR3 sequence is CSGGQTAYEQYF. Written as DNA, the CDR3 is TGCAGCGGGGGACAGACGGCCTACGAGCAGTACTTC.

The V gene is TRBV18, the J gene TRBJ2-7; 7 bases line up with TRBD1. The V segment lost 6 bases and the J segment 6 bases; nucleotides outside the gene matches: 11. The CDR3 has 14 amino acids. CDR1 is KGHSH, CDR2 LQKENI, per germline. CDR3 in amino acids: CASSPLEQGSEQYF. The CDR3 nucleotides read TGTGCCAGCTCTCCCCTCGAACAGGGGAGCGAGCAGTACTTC.

The V call is TRBV7-9, the J call TRBJ2-3; possible D gene TRBD1, 6 bases. CDR1 is SEHNR, CDR2 FQNEAQ, per germline (reference sequence). The V end lost 2 bases, the J end lost 4 bases, and 13 bases lay between the germline ends. The CDR3 contains 15 residues. Here the CDR3 reads CASSLSSQGSDTQYF. The CDR3 DNA reads as TGTGCCAGCAGCTTATCTTCACAGGGTTCAGATACGCAGTATTTT.

The rearrangement joins TRBV7-2 to TRBJ2-3, with 9 positions matching TRBD2. V lost 1 base to trimming and J lost 0 bases; unmatched junction nucleotides: 5. The CDR3 runs 17 residues. Germline V gene data show CDR1 as SGHTA and CDR2 as FQGNSA. CDR3 nucleotide sequence: TGTGCCAGCAGCTTAGTGTCTAGCGGGAAAAGCACAGATACGCAGTATTTT. Translation: CASSLVSSGKSTDTQYF.

The chain joins TRBV27 to TRBJ1-2; 10 nucleotides line up with TRBD1. Per the germline V gene, CDR1 is MNHEY and CDR2 is SMNVEV (reference sequence). With 5 bases clipped from V and 4 bases from J, the junction kept 7 bases outside the gene matches. The CDR3 spans 15 residues. This CDR3 is CASSAPGQGFYGYTF. In DNA form, the CDR3 reads TGTGCCAGCAGTGCTCCGGGACAGGGGTTCTATGGCTACACCTTC.

This chain uses TRBV30 with TRBJ2-1; D is unresolved. Per germline, CDR1 GTSNPN and CDR2 SVGIG (reference sequence). The CDR3 extends over 14 amino acids. CDR3: CASRPESSYNEQFF. CDR3 DNA sequence: TGTGCTTCCCGTCCGGAGAGCTCCTACAATGAGCAGTTCTTC.

The rearrangement uses TRBV19 and TRBJ2-5, with D perhaps matching TRBD2 (5 bases). The CDR3 runs to 15 residues. The ends were cut back, 3 bases at V and 1 base at J, with 12 bases in the middle. Germline CDR1 is LNHDA and CDR2 is SQIVND (reference sequence). This chain's CDR3 is CASSMGGFGQETQYF. For the CDR3, the DNA is TGTGCCAGTAGTATGGGCGGGTTTGGCCAAGAGACCCAGTACTTC. Together with reference TRBV19 and TRBJ2-5, the CDR3 gives the full variable domain: DGGITQSPKYLFRKEGQNVTLSCEQNLNHDAMYWYRQDPGQGLRLIYYSQIVNDFQKGDIAEGYSVSREKKESFPLTVTSAQKNPTAFYLCASSMGGFGQETQYFGPGTRLLVL.

In nucleotides, the CDR3 is TGCGCCAGCAGCATCGGGACTAGCGGGAACGAGCAGTACTTC. Its protein is CASSIGTSGNEQYF. This chain connects TRBV5-1 to TRBJ2-7; 13 bases match TRBD2. There are 14 residues in the CDR3. Germline CDR1 and CDR2: SGHRS and YFSETQ. Trimming at V came to 4 bases and at J to 5 bases, leaving 3 bases not matched to a gene.

The chain joins TRBV6-6 to TRBJ1-1, with D possibly being TRBD1 (5 bases). CDR3 length: 14 amino acids. CDR1 is MNHNY and CDR2 is SVGAGI in the germline V gene (reference sequence). The ends were cut back, 2 bases at V and 3 bases at J, with 10 bases in the middle. CDR3 bases: TGTGCCAGCAGTTACGACAGAACTTACACTGAAGCTTTCTTT. Translation: CASSYDRTYTEAFF.

This clone was found once. The J gene is TRBJ2-2, the V gene TRBV7-9; D is uncertain. The V and J ends lost 5 bases and 6 bases respectively, with 28 bases between them. Germline CDR1 SEHNR, CDR2 FQNEAQ (reference sequence). The CDR3 is 19 residues long. CDR3 DNA: TGTGCCAGCAGCGACGCGGAGTCTCCCACGAGGCCTTGGTCCGGGGAGCTGTTTTTT. The encoded protein is CASSDAESPTRPWSGELFF.

This sequence joins TRBV29-1 and TRBJ2-2; the D gene is possibly TRBD2 (5 bases). Germline V gene lookup returns CDR1 SQVTM and CDR2 ANQGSEA. The V gene lost 3 bases and the J gene lost 5 bases, with 10 bases spanning the gap. This CDR3 is built from 13 residues. CDR3: CSVEVGDTGELFF. As DNA, the CDR3 is TGCAGCGTTGAGGTCGGGGATACCGGGGAGCTGTTTTTT.